This T cell receptor (beta chain) derives from a study of chemoradiotherapy in HPV16-positive cancers. Method: immunoSEQ multiplex PCR; TCRdb's copy keeps in-frame clones and lacks some. The sample includes 300 to 400 clones, roughly four fifths of them seen just once. Germline CDR1 reads LGHNA; CDR2 reads YSLEER. V was cut by 3 bases and J by 1 base, with 9 bases left in between. The CDR3 runs to 15 residues. The receptor comes from a human donor with HPV-associated anogenital cancer. V usage is TRBV4-3 and J usage is TRBJ2-2; D perhaps matches TRBD1 (6 bases). The sequencing used tumor tissue, collected from a patient who underwent chemoradiotherapy. CDR3 protein: CASSQGHLNTGELFF. As DNA, the CDR3 is TGCGCCAGCAGCCAGGGACATTTGAACACCGGGGAGCTGTTTTTT.